This T cell receptor beta chain was sequenced in a study of regulatory T cells in long-lasting Graves disease. Study results and limitations: In persistent patients, shared public clonotypes (around 2,500) outnumbered those in new patients (about 1,000).

Construction of TCR beta libraries relied on iRepertoire HTBI primers and on Arm-PCR targeting CDR3 regions. In TCRdb, the multiplex PCR reads were re-called with MiXCR into one record per CDR3 protein. The data contain 360,000 or so distinct CDR3 sequences, 15% to 20% of them singletons. Germline assignment: CDR1 KGHSH and CDR2 LQKENI. V gave up 1 base and J gave up 0 bases, with 14 bases separating them. This CDR3 has 17 residues. The time point here: newly diagnosed GD, antithyroid drugs for less than 3 months. RNA extracted from PBMCs served as the sequencing template. This clonotype was detected only a few times. Its antigen is still unknown. These data were also filed under a second study, of T cells in Graves' hyperthyroidism and ophthalmopathy. This second study notes: It was considered stable Graves' hyperthyroidism when ophthalmopathy did not progress within 18 months. Those patients with uncontrolled infection, other autoimmune disease, pregnancy or lactation were excluded.

Sequenced here: peripheral blood mononuclear cells (PBMCs), sampled at new diagnosis, from a patient treated with antithyroid drugs. The source is a woman in her late teens or twenties with Graves disease. The chain combines TRBV18 with TRBJ2-3, with D perhaps TRBD2 (6 bases). The CDR3 coding sequence is TGTGCCAGCTCACCACTATTTGCCCGGGAGAGCACAGATACGCAGTATTTT. This gives the protein CASSPLFARESTDTQYF.